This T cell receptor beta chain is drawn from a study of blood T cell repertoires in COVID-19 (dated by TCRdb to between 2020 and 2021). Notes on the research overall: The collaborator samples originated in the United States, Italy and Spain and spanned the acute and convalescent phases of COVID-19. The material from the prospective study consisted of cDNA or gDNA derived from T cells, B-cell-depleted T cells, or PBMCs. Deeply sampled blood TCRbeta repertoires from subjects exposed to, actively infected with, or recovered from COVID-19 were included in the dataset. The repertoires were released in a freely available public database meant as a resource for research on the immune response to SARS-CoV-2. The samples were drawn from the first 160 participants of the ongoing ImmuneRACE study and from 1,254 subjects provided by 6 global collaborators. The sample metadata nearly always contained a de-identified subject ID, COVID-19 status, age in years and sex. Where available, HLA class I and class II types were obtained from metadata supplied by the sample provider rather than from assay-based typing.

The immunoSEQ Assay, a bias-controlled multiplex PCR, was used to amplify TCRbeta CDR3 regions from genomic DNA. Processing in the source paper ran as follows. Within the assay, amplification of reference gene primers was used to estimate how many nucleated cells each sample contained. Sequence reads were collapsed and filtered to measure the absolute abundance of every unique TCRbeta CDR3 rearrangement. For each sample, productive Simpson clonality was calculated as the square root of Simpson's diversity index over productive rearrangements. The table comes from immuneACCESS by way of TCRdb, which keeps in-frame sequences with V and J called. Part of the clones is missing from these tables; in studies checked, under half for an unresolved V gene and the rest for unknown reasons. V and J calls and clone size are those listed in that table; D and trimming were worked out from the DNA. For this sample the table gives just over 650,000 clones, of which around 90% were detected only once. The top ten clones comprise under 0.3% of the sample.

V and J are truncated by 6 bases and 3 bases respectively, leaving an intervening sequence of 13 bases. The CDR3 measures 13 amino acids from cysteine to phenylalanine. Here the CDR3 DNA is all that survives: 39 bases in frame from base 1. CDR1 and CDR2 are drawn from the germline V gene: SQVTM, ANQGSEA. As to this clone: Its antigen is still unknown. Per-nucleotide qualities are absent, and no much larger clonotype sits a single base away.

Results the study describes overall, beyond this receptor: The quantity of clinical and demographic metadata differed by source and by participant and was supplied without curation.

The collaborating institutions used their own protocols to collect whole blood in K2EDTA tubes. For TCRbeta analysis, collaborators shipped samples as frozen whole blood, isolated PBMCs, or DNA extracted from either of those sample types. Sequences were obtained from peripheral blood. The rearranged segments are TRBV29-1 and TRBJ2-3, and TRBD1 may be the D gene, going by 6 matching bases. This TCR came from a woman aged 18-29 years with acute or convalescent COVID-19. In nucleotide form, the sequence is TGCAGCGTCCCAACCACAGGGACAGATACGCAGTATTTT. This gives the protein CSVPTTGTDTQYF.